The clone carrying this T cell receptor (beta chain) was counted once. CDR3 length equals 16 residues. V trimming: 1 base; J trimming: 5 bases; junction bases outside the gene matches: 6. Germline V CDR1 and CDR2: SGHDN, FVKESK. Assay used: immunoSEQ multiplex PCR; TCRdb lists only in-frame clones, some missing. The data hold a few hundred thousand clones, with more than 75% observed a single time. This record belongs to a study of blood T cell repertoires in COVID-19. The chain has TRBV14 and TRBJ2-3; 10 bases match TRBD2. The clonotype was recovered from a woman aged 45-60 years with acute or convalescent COVID-19. What was sequenced was peripheral blood. Here the CDR3 reads CASSQVRLAGLDTQYF. CDR3 sequence (DNA): TGTGCCAGCAGCCAAGTGAGACTAGCGGGCTTAGATACGCAGTATTTT.